The 18 T cell receptor beta chains in this list originate from one sample, sequenced in a study of blood T cell repertoires in COVID-19. The assay was immunoSEQ multiplex PCR, and TCRdb's table has in-frame clones only and misses some. The table includes roughly 200,000 clones, around 84% detected once. Sample: peripheral blood. Source of these receptors: a woman of 80 years or more with COVID-19, enrolled during active disease.

The V gene is TRBV30, the J gene TRBJ1-5, with no clear D. The germline V and J ends were trimmed by 1 base and 10 bases, with 17 bases remaining between them. The CDR3 runs 14 residues. The germline V gene has CDR1 GTSNPN and CDR2 SVGIG (reference sequence). The CDR3 nucleotides read TGTGCCTGGAGTGATTCAAGGAGCATCAGCCCCCAGCATTTT. This translates into CAWSDSRSISPQHF.

The CDR3 sequence: CASRAGTHSYEQYF. The DNA of the CDR3 is TGTGCCAGCAGAGCCGGGACACATAGCTACGAGCAGTACTTC. This chain joins TRBV2 and TRBJ2-7; tentatively, D is TRBD1 (6 bases). The CDR3 has 14 amino acids. CDR1 is SNHLY, CDR2 FYNNEI, per germline. V was trimmed by 6 bases and J by 3 bases, leaving 15 bases between them. Looking up the rest from reference TRBV2 and TRBJ2-7 gives the full variable domain: EPEVTQTPSHQVTQMGQEVILRCVPISNHLYFYWYRQILGQKVEFLVSFYNNEISEKSEIFDDQFSVERPDGSNFTLKIRSTKLEDSAMYFCASRAGTHSYEQYFGPGTRLTVT.

This chain links TRBV5-1 with TRBJ2-1; 10 bases fit TRBD2. The ends lost 2 bases at V and 4 bases at J; junction bases unmatched: 3. Germline V CDR1 and CDR2: SGHRS, YFSETQ. The CDR3 is made up of 15 amino acids. The DNA for the CDR3 is TGCGCCAGCAGCTTAAGCGGGGGGGCTTACAATGAGCAGTTCTTC. Protein sequence: CASSLSGGAYNEQFF.

This chain connects TRBV11-2 to TRBJ2-3; tentative D call: TRBD2 (6 bases). The V end was cut by 1 base, the J end by 8 bases, with 16 bases between. Germline V gene sequence: CDR1 SGHAT, CDR2 FQNNGV. The CDR3 length is 15 residues. CDR3 sequence (DNA): TGTGCCAGCAGCTTAGCGGGGCCCCCGGAGGGTACGCAGTATTTT. Amino acid sequence: CASSLAGPPEGTQYF.

This sequence joins TRBV7-2 and TRBJ2-7; tentative D call: TRBD2 (6 bases). The CDR3 sequence is 15 residues long. Trimming stripped 5 bases from V and 3 bases from J, with 17 bases between. CDR1 and CDR2 (germline): SGHTA, FQGNSA. CDR3 sequence reads: CASSLSRDSLYEQYF. CDR3 DNA: TGTGCCAGCAGCCTATCCCGGGACTCTCTCTACGAGCAGTACTTC.

The chain joins TRBV27 to TRBJ2-3, with 9 bases identical to TRBD1. With V trimmed by 6 bases and J by 1 base, 5 bases remained unmatched. The CDR3 is made up of 15 amino acids. CDR1 is MNHEY, CDR2 SMNVEV, per germline (reference sequence). The CDR3 DNA reads TGTGCCAGCAGCAGGACAGGGGAGGGCACAGATACGCAGTATTTT. Translating gives CASSRTGEGTDTQYF.

The rearrangement uses TRBV7-3 and TRBJ1-2; 7 bases agree with TRBD1. The CDR3 is made up of 13 amino acids. V trimming: 1 base; J trimming: 8 bases; junction bases outside the gene matches: 4. Germline CDR1 reads SGHTA; CDR2 reads FQGTGA. CDR3 nucleotide sequence: TGTGCCAGCAGCTTAAAAGGGACAGAGGGCTACACCTTC. Protein: CASSLKGTEGYTF.

The chain has TRBV7-2 and TRBJ1-2, with 7 bases identical to TRBD1. Germline assignment: CDR1 SGHTA and CDR2 FQGNSA. Unmatched junction bases numbered 13, after V lost 5 bases and J lost 4 bases. CDR3 size: 16 residues. CDR3 region: CASSRSGTDPSYGYTF. CDR3 in DNA: TGTGCCAGCAGCAGATCCGGGACAGACCCTTCCTATGGCTACACCTTC.

CDR3 amino acids: CASTKGGNNSPLHF. The CDR3 DNA follows: TGTGCCAGCACCAAGGGAGGGAATAATTCACCCCTCCACTTT. This chain joins TRBV6-5 and TRBJ1-6; unclear D gene. Germline V CDR1 and CDR2: MNHEY, SVGAGI. This CDR3 comprises 14 residues. V dropped 7 bases and J dropped 5 bases, with 12 bases sitting between them.

The rearrangement uses TRBV7-5 and TRBJ1-2; the table's TRBD1 call for D was not verified on the DNA. TRBV7-5 is a documented pseudogene. The CDR3 spans 14 residues. The CDR3 DNA reads TGTCCCACAACAACGCGACAGGGGGGAAGGGGCTACACCTTC. It is translated as CPTTTRQGGRGYTF.

Comment on this clone: In the same sample, other DNA sequences code for this CDR3. This chain uses TRBV7-9 with TRBJ1-5; 7 bases match TRBD1. Germline trimming cut 5 bases from V and 2 bases from J; bases unmatched to any gene: 3. Germline CDR1 and CDR2: SEHNR and FQNEAQ (reference sequence). The CDR3 spans 14 residues. Here the CDR3 reads CASSPGQGNQPQHF. DNA of the CDR3: TGTGCCAGCAGCCCCGGACAGGGCAATCAGCCCCAGCATTTT.

This chain joins TRBV7-6 and TRBJ2-7; perhaps TRBD1 as D (5 bases). V dropped 1 base and J dropped 2 bases, with 12 bases sitting between them. This CDR3 comprises 15 residues. Germline V lookup: CDR1 SGHVS, CDR2 FNYEAQ. CDR3 protein: CASSLDQTVPYEQYF. CDR3 sequence (DNA): TGTGCCAGCAGCTTAGATCAGACAGTACCCTACGAGCAGTACTTC.

This clone is a singleton in its sample. The V and J genes are TRBV7-6 and TRBJ1-3, with no clear D. Deletions cut 0 bases from V and 1 base from J, with 13 bases between. Germline CDR1 and CDR2: SGHVS and FNYEAQ. CDR3 length: 17 residues. CDR3 coding DNA: TGTGCCAGCAGCTTAGCCGGCGGCGGAGGTTCTGGAAACACCATATATTTT. It yields the protein CASSLAGGGGSGNTIYF. The full variable domain, with the rest looked up from reference TRBV7-6 and TRBJ1-3, is GAGVSQSPRYKVTKRGQDVALRCDPISGHVSLYWYRQALGQGPEFLTYFNYEAQQDKSGLPNDRFSAERPEGSISTLTIQRTEQRDSAMYRCASSLAGGGGSGNTIYFGEGSWLTVV.

This clone is a singleton in its sample. The chain uses TRBV13 and TRBJ1-3; D is unclear. The length of the CDR3 is 16 residues. Trimming pared 5 bases from V and 0 bases from J, leaving 14 bases between. Germline CDR1 PRHDT, CDR2 FYEKMQ (reference sequence). The CDR3 DNA reads TGTGCCAGCAGCCCCCGTCGGGGTCCCTCTGGAAACACCATATATTTT. Amino acid sequence: CASSPRRGPSGNTIYF. The full variable domain, rest sourced from reference TRBV13 and TRBJ1-3, is AAGVIQSPRHLIKEKRETATLKCYPIPRHDTVYWYQQGPGQDPQFLISFYEKMQSDKGSIPDRFSAQQFSDYHSELNMSSLELGDSALYFCASSPRRGPSGNTIYFGEGSWLTVV.

V and J are TRBV24-1 and TRBJ2-5, with 8 bases lining up with TRBD1. The germline gives CDR1 KGHDR, CDR2 SFDVKD. V trimming: 3 bases; J trimming: 5 bases; junction bases outside the gene matches: 7. The CDR3 is 15 residues long. The CDR3 sequence is CATSDVFTGGETQYF. In DNA form, the CDR3 reads TGTGCCACCAGTGATGTATTTACAGGGGGGGAGACCCAGTACTTC.

The chain links TRBV7-2 to TRBJ2-1, with D hard to call. In germline, CDR1 is SGHTA, CDR2 FQGNSA. The CDR3 has 11 amino acids. Trimming stripped 2 bases from V and 8 bases from J, with 4 bases between. The CDR3 here is CASSLFYEQFF. The CDR3 nucleotides read TGTGCCAGCAGCTTATTCTATGAGCAGTTCTTC.

The chain has TRBV4-2 and TRBJ2-2; 9 positions match TRBD1. The CDR3 loop spans 16 amino acids. CDR1 LGHNA and CDR2 YNFKEQ come from the germline V gene. V lost 9 bases to trimming and J lost 0 bases; unmatched junction nucleotides: 8. The CDR3 spells CASGITGGANTGELFF. Written as DNA, the CDR3 is TGTGCCAGTGGAATCACAGGGGGCGCGAACACCGGGGAGCTGTTTTTT.

J is TRBJ1-1 and V is TRBV7-3; D possibly corresponds to TRBD1 (6 bases). This CDR3 spans 13 amino acids. Trimming took 6 bases from V and 6 from J, leaving 14 bases between them. Germline CDR1 SGHTA, CDR2 FQGTGA. The CDR3 protein is CASRDPGHPEAFF. CDR3 in DNA: TGTGCCAGCAGGGATCCGGGACACCCTGAAGCTTTCTTT.